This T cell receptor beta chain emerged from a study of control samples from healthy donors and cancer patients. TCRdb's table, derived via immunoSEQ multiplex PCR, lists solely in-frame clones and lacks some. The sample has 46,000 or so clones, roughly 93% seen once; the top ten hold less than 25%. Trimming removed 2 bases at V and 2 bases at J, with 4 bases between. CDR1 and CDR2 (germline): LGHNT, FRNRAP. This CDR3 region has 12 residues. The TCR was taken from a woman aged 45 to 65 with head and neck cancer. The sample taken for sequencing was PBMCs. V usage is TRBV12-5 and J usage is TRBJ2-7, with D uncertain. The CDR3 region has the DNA TGTGCTAGTGGTTTGAGCCCCTACGAGCAGTACTTC. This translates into CASGLSPYEQYF. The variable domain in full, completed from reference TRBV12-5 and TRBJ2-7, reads DARVTQTPRHKVTEMGQEVTMRCQPILGHNTVFWYRQTMMQGLELLAYFRNRAPLDDSGMPKDRFSAEMPDATLATLKIQPSEPRDSAVYFCASGLSPYEQYFGPGTRLTVT.